A selection of T cell receptor beta chains follows, all from one sample in a study of blood T cell repertoires in COVID-19. Profiling relied on immunoSEQ multiplex PCR, and the TCRdb table lists in-frame clones only, not all of them. This sample has about 180,000 clones; about 81% occur once, and the top ten carry around 11%. What was sequenced was peripheral blood. These TCRs come from an elderly woman with COVID-19, enrolled during active disease. The CDR3 runs from the conserved cysteine through the conserved F or W. A D gene is named only where the DNA matches it firmly. Part of the rows lack a size; the others show once, few, many or a class for expanded clones.

TRBJ2-7,TRBV27,TRBD2,once,CASSYGLAGSEQYF,TGTGCCAGCAGTTACGGGCTAGCGGGATCCGAGCAGTACTTC
TRBJ1-1,TRBV11-3,NA,NA,CASSSRVTGNTEAFF,TGTGCCAGCAGCTCCCGGGTGACAGGGAACACTGAAGCTTTCTTT
TRBJ2-7,TRBV15,NA,few,CATSRDGWGDEQYF,TGTGCCACCAGCAGAGATGGTTGGGGGGACGAGCAGTACTTC
TRBJ2-1,TRBV7-3,TRBD1,NA,CASSPTGGQYNEQFF,TGTGCCAGCAGCCCTACAGGGGGCCAGTACAATGAGCAGTTCTTC
TRBJ1-5,TRBV18,TRBD1,NA,CASSPQGVQPQHF,TGTGCCAGCTCTCCACAGGGGGTTCAGCCCCAGCATTTT
TRBJ2-5,TRBV5-1,NA,NA,CASSLTGSQETQYF,TGCGCCAGCAGCTTAACGGGTTCGCAAGAGACCCAGTACTTC
TRBJ1-2,TRBV19,TRBD1,NA,CASSIGTGARGYTF,TGTGCCAGTAGTATAGGGACAGGGGCGCGAGGCTACACCTTC
TRBJ2-7,TRBV12-3/TRBV12-4,NA,NA,CASSLSLTFEQYF,TGTGCCAGCAGTTTAAGTCTTACTTTCGAGCAGTACTTC
TRBJ2-1,TRBV3-1/TRBV3-2,NA,NA,CASSQELGTYNEQFF,TGTGCCAGCAGCCAAGAATTGGGCACCTACAATGAGCAGTTCTTC
TRBJ2-2,TRBV19,TRBD1,few,CASSTARDRLNTGELFF,TGTGCCAGTAGTACGGCCCGGGACAGACTGAACACCGGGGAGCTGTTTTTT
TRBJ2-7,TRBV5-1,TRBD2,few,CASSLDGMGLDYEQYF,TGCGCCAGCAGCTTGGATGGGATGGGACTAGACTACGAGCAGTACTTC
TRBJ1-5,TRBV18,TRBD1,NA,CASSRQGTGQPQHF,TGTGCCAGCTCCCGACAGGGGACGGGCCAGCCCCAGCATTTT
TRBJ1-2,TRBV7-2,TRBD1,NA,CASRQGQGGGYTF,TGTGCCAGCAGACAGGGACAGGGAGGGGGCTACACCTTC
TRBJ2-1,TRBV18,TRBD2,NA,CASSPNSGGNNEQFF,TGTGCCAGCTCACCCAATAGCGGGGGAAACAATGAGCAGTTCTTC
TRBJ2-3,TRBV3-1/TRBV3-2,TRBD2,NA,CASSPWREGDTQYF,TGTGCCAGCAGCCCCTGGCGGGAGGGGGATACGCAGTATTTT
TRBJ2-2,TRBV7-9,TRBD2,many,CASSLGLTSGAGELFF,TGTGCCAGCAGCTTAGGTTTGACTAGCGGGGCCGGGGAGCTGTTTTTT
TRBJ2-3,TRBV5-1,TRBD1,NA,CASSLKGQGLTDTQYF,TGCGCCAGCAGCTTGAAGGGACAGGGCCTCACAGATACGCAGTATTTT
TRBJ1-1,TRBV2,NA,NA,CASSEGSGRGTVRTEAFF,TGTGCCAGCAGTGAAGGGTCTGGCAGGGGCACCGTACGGACTGAAGCTTTCTTT
TRBJ2-1,TRBV18,TRBD2,NA,CASSQTSGIYNEQFF,TGTGCCAGCTCGCAGACTAGCGGAATATACAATGAGCAGTTCTTC
TRBJ2-5,TRBV6-1,TRBD2,once,CASSEGLAGDQETQYF,TGTGCCAGCAGTGAAGGACTAGCGGGGGATCAAGAGACCCAGTACTTC
TRBJ2-7,TRBV4-2,NA,NA,CASSQETDNYEQYF,TGTGCCAGCAGCCAAGAAACGGACAACTACGAGCAGTACTTC
TRBJ2-3,TRBV9,TRBD1,NA,CASSLGTASTDTQYF,TGTGCCAGCAGCCTCGGGACAGCTAGCACAGATACGCAGTATTTT
TRBJ1-3,TRBV19,NA,NA,CASSISRLSGVDTIYF,TGTGCCAGTAGTATATCCCGCTTGTCAGGGGTGGACACCATATATTTT
TRBJ2-7,TRBV20-1,TRBD1,few,CSASQGDEQYF,TGCAGTGCGAGCCAGGGGGACGAGCAGTACTTC
TRBJ1-2,TRBV2,TRBD1,NA,CASRETGNYGYTF,TGTGCCAGCAGAGAGACAGGGAACTATGGCTACACCTTC
TRBJ2-2,TRBV18,TRBD1,NA,CASSSRGLDTGELFF,TGTGCCAGCTCATCGAGGGGGCTCGACACCGGGGAGCTGTTTTTT
TRBJ2-7,TRBV18,TRBD1,NA,CASSPGQNSYEQYF,TGTGCCAGCTCACCGGGACAGAACTCCTACGAGCAGTACTTC
TRBJ2-3,TRBV3-1/TRBV3-2,TRBD1,NA,CASSHPQGAGDTQYF,TGTGCCAGCAGCCACCCACAGGGGGCCGGAGATACGCAGTATTTT
TRBJ1-5,TRBV19,TRBD1,NA,CASSIMQGANSNQPQHF,TGTGCCAGTAGTATTATGCAGGGGGCTAATAGCAATCAGCCCCAGCATTTT
TRBJ2-3,TRBV18,TRBD2,NA,CASSPAGGRSDTQYF,TGTGCCAGCTCCCCTGCGGGCGGGAGATCAGATACGCAGTATTTT
TRBJ2-4,TRBV11-2,TRBD2,NA,CASSFGLAENIQYF,TGTGCCAGCAGCTTCGGACTAGCGGAAAACATTCAGTACTTC
TRBJ1-2,TRBV30,NA,NA,CAWSVLVGYTF,TGTGCCTGGAGTGTACTGGTGGGCTACACCTTC
TRBJ1-1,TRBV6-1,NA,NA,CASSEEAAQGYTEAFF,TGTGCCAGCAGTGAAGAGGCTGCGCAGGGTTACACTGAAGCTTTCTTT
TRBJ1-2,TRBV18,NA,NA,CASSPEGLYGYTF,TGTGCCAGCTCACCAGAAGGACTCTATGGCTACACCTTC
TRBJ1-6,TRBV5-1,TRBD1,few,CASSWDSADSPLHF,TGCGCCAGCAGCTGGGACAGTGCCGATTCACCCCTCCACTTT
TRBJ2-7,TRBV7-2,TRBD2,few,CASSRKGGYEQYF,TGTGCCAGCAGCCGAAAGGGAGGGTACGAGCAGTACTTC
TRBJ2-3,TRBV5-1,TRBD1,few,CASSIDRGADTQYF,TGCGCCAGCAGCATAGACAGGGGCGCAGATACGCAGTATTTT
TRBJ2-7,TRBV10-3,TRBD1,NA,CAISDPDRGYYEQYF,TGTGCCATCAGTGACCCCGACAGGGGGTACTACGAGCAGTACTTC
TRBJ1-5,TRBV5-1,TRBD1,NA,CASSFGTENQPQHF,TGCGCCAGCAGCTTCGGGACAGAAAATCAGCCCCAGCATTTT
TRBJ2-1,TRBV15,TRBD2,NA,CATSREGKSGRIFGEQFF,TGTGCCACCAGCAGAGAGGGAAAAAGCGGGAGAATCTTCGGTGAGCAGTTCTTC